One sample yielded the 20 T cell receptor beta chains listed below, sequenced in a study of blood T cell repertoires in COVID-19. The assay was immunoSEQ multiplex PCR, and TCRdb's table has in-frame clones only and misses some. Altogether 270,000 or so clones are present, nearly 90% being singletons, with the ten largest covering 2% to 2.5%. The sequenced sample was peripheral blood. The receptors come from a woman in her fifties or sixties with COVID-19, enrolled during active disease.

The chain is built from TRBV7-3 and TRBJ1-6, with a tentative D call TRBD1 (5 bases). Trimming pared 2 bases from V and 7 bases from J, leaving 12 bases between. This CDR3 comprises 15 residues. CDR1 is SGHTA, CDR2 FQGTGA, per germline. DNA of the CDR3: TGTGCCAGCAGCTTAGCAGGGTTGGGGAATTCACCCCTCCACTTT. This codes for CASSLAGLGNSPLHF.

This chain joins TRBV9 and TRBJ1-1, with 7 bases fitting TRBD1. There are 14 residues in the CDR3. Germline CDR1 SGDLS, CDR2 YYNGEE. V lost 2 bases and J lost 1; bases outside the gene matches: 2. The CDR3 here is CASSVSGGNTEAFF. The CDR3 region has the DNA TGTGCCAGCAGCGTTTCAGGGGGGAACACTGAAGCTTTCTTT.

The gene calls are TRBV7-8 and TRBJ2-5; 15 bases fit TRBD2. This CDR3 spans 18 amino acids. The trim removed 2 bases at V and 3 bases at J, leaving 7 bases unmatched. Germline values: CDR1 SGHVS, CDR2 FQNEAQ. The CDR3 DNA reads as TGTGCCAGCAGCTTATACTTTTGGACTAGCGGGGGGGAAGAGACCCAGTACTTC. Amino acid sequence: CASSLYFWTSGGEETQYF.

J is TRBJ2-5 and V is TRBV4-1; D is undetermined. CDR1 and CDR2 from the germline V gene are MGHRA and YSYEKL. CDR3 size: 15 residues. V lost 0 bases to trimming and J lost 4 bases, with 12 bases between them. The CDR3 spells CASSQDQTAGETQYF. In DNA, the CDR3 is TGCGCCAGCAGCCAAGATCAAACAGCTGGAGAGACCCAGTACTTC.

The chain carries TRBV2 and TRBJ2-7; D is uncertain. V shed 4 bases and J shed 4 bases, with 17 bases lying between them. CDR3 size: 15 residues. Looked up from germline, CDR1 is SNHLY and CDR2 is FYNNEI. CDR3 region: CASSVRAPRTYEQYF. In DNA, the CDR3 is TGTGCCAGCAGTGTGCGAGCCCCTCGAACTTACGAGCAGTACTTC.

The chain couples TRBV6-5 to TRBJ1-2; 7 bases agree with TRBD1. Germline CDR1 and CDR2: MNHEY and SVGAGI. The CDR3 is 13 residues long. V shed 6 bases, J shed 9 bases, and the junction held 10 bases outside the gene matches. The CDR3 spells CASRSHRGRSYTF. The CDR3 DNA reads TGTGCCAGCAGAAGCCACAGGGGAAGAAGCTACACCTTC.

The V gene is TRBV15, the J gene TRBJ1-1; 8 bases map to TRBD1. V was clipped by 5 bases and J by 4 bases; unmatched bases: 18. CDR1 and CDR2 (germline): LNHNV, YYDKDF (reference sequence). CDR3 size: 18 residues. The CDR3 nucleotides are TGTGCCACCAGCGGACCTCTGGACAGGGCTATTGAGAGCACTGAAGCTTTCTTT. Encoded protein: CATSGPLDRAIESTEAFF.

The rearrangement uses TRBV6-2 or TRBV6-3 and TRBJ1-5; the D gene is possibly TRBD1 (5 bases). Germline V gene lookup returns CDR1 MNHEY and CDR2 SVGEGT. V was pared by 0 bases and J by 6 bases, with 12 bases between. This CDR3 region has 15 residues. The CDR3 nucleotides are TGTGCCAGCAGTTACTCCCCAGGGAACGGTCAGCCCCAGCATTTT. The encoded protein is CASSYSPGNGQPQHF.

This sequence joins TRBV3-1 (or the pseudogene TRBV3-2) and TRBJ1-6; 10 bases line up with TRBD1. Looked up from germline, CDR1 is LGHDT and CDR2 is YNNKEL (reference sequence). Losses at the gene ends were 2 bases for V and 9 bases for J; bases not matched to a gene: 7. The CDR3 contains 16 residues. The CDR3 here is CASSQLWTGGISPLHF. For the CDR3, the DNA is TGTGCCAGCAGCCAATTATGGACAGGGGGGATTTCACCCCTCCACTTT.

This clone was seen only once. V gene TRBV30 combines with J gene TRBJ1-4, with D possibly matching TRBD1 (5 bases). The CDR3 covers 11 residues. The germline V gene encodes CDR1 GTSNPN and CDR2 SVGIG (reference sequence). Trimming removed 6 bases from V and 12 bases from J, with 14 bases in between. CDR3 in DNA: TGTGCCTGTCAGGGCCGTGGGGAACTGTTTTTT. Translation gives CACQGRGELFF.

The rearrangement links TRBV3-1 (or the pseudogene TRBV3-2) to TRBJ2-2; 8 bases align to TRBD1. This CDR3 is built from 18 residues. In germline, CDR1 is LGHDT, CDR2 YNNKEL (reference sequence). The J segment lost 0 bases and the V segment lost 0 bases, leaving 6 bases of the junction unmatched. In DNA form, the CDR3 reads TGTGCCAGCAGCCAAGATAGGTGGGGACAGGCGAACACCGGGGAGCTGTTTTTT. Residues: CASSQDRWGQANTGELFF.

This clone was recorded once. The chain employs TRBV5-4 and TRBJ2-2; 7 nucleotides agree with TRBD2. Trimming cost V 4 bases and J 4 bases; bases outside gene matches: 16. Germline assignment: CDR1 SGHNT and CDR2 YYREEE (reference sequence). The CDR3 contains 18 residues. CDR3 bases: TGTGCCAGCAGCGTAGGATACGGGCTCCGCGGGGGCACCGGGGAGCTGTTTTTT. Its translation: CASSVGYGLRGGTGELFF.

V usage is TRBV6-5 and J usage is TRBJ1-2; D not resolved. Trimming removed 6 bases from V and 8 bases from J, with 16 bases in between. CDR1 is MNHEY, CDR2 SVGAGI, per germline. The CDR3 totals 13 residues. CDR3 nucleotide sequence: TGTGCCAGCAGCTCAAGAGGGAGAAGAGGCTACACCTTC. It specifies CASSSRGRRGYTF.

This clone turned up a few times. The chain links TRBV9 to TRBJ2-7; 9 bases map to TRBD1. Trimming cost V 3 bases and J 2 bases; bases outside gene matches: 6. CDR3 length: 15 amino acids. Looked up from germline, CDR1 is SGDLS and CDR2 is YYNGEE. As DNA, the CDR3 is TGTGCCAGCAGCGGGCCGGGACAGGGCCCCTACGAGCAGTACTTC. It yields the protein CASSGPGQGPYEQYF.

CDR3 nucleotides: TGTGCCAGCAGCCAACGGACTGAGTCCTATGGCTACACCTTC. Protein sequence: CASSQRTESYGYTF. The J gene is TRBJ1-2, the V gene TRBV7-9; unclear D gene. The CDR3 sequence is 14 residues long. The V and J ends lost 5 bases and 4 bases respectively, with 14 bases between them. CDR1 and CDR2 (germline): SEHNR, FQNEAQ (reference sequence).

The rearrangement uses TRBV18 and TRBJ1-5, with D unclear. V was clipped by 1 base and J by 0 bases, with 7 bases between them. In germline, CDR1 is KGHSH, CDR2 LQKENI. There are 15 residues in the CDR3. The CDR3 loop reads CASSPLHTSNQPQHF. For the CDR3, the DNA is TGTGCCAGCTCACCACTGCACACTAGCAATCAGCCCCAGCATTTT.

The chain couples TRBV18 to TRBJ1-5; the match to TRBD1 covers 10 bases. The CDR3 covers 14 residues. Trimming at V came to 8 bases and at J to 1 base, leaving 2 bases not matched to a gene. Germline V gene data show CDR1 as KGHSH and CDR2 as LQKENI. CDR3 in amino acids: CASEGQGSNQPQHF. DNA of the CDR3: TGTGCCAGCGAGGGACAGGGGAGCAATCAGCCCCAGCATTTT.

This rearrangement joins TRBV30 to TRBJ1-6, with a possible D match to TRBD1 (5 bases). V lost 3 bases to trimming and J lost 0 bases, with 9 bases between them. The V gene's germline CDR1 is GTSNPN and CDR2 SVGIG (reference sequence). This CDR3 has 15 amino acids. The CDR3 nucleotides are TGTGCCTGGAGCCGGGGGAGCTCCTATAATTCACCCCTCCACTTT. The encoded protein is CAWSRGSSYNSPLHF.

The V gene is TRBV5-4, the J gene TRBJ2-7; TRBD2 aligns across 8 bases. Trimming removed 3 bases from V and 4 bases from J; junction bases left unmatched: 9. The CDR3 is 15 residues long. The germline CDR1 and CDR2 sequences are SGHNT and YYREEE (reference sequence). The CDR3 here is CASSSGGARQYEQYF. CDR3 in DNA: TGTGCCAGCAGCTCCGGGGGGGCTCGACAATACGAGCAGTACTTC. The full variable domain, in which reference TRBV5-4 and TRBJ2-7 provide the parts outside the CDR3, is ETGVTQSPTHLIKTRGQQVTLRCSSQSGHNTVSWYQQALGQGPQFIFQYYREEENGRGNFPPRFSGLQFPNYSSELNVNALELDDSALYLCASSSGGARQYEQYFGPGTRLTVT.

The chain links TRBV9 to TRBJ2-1; weak D call: TRBD1 (5 bases). The CDR3 runs 18 residues. V was cut by 0 bases and J by 5 bases, with 21 bases left in between. The germline V gene encodes CDR1 SGDLS and CDR2 YYNGEE. This CDR3 is CASSVATFRAGLHNEQFF. The CDR3 nucleotides are TGTGCCAGCAGCGTAGCTACGTTTCGGGCAGGGCTCCACAATGAGCAGTTCTTC.